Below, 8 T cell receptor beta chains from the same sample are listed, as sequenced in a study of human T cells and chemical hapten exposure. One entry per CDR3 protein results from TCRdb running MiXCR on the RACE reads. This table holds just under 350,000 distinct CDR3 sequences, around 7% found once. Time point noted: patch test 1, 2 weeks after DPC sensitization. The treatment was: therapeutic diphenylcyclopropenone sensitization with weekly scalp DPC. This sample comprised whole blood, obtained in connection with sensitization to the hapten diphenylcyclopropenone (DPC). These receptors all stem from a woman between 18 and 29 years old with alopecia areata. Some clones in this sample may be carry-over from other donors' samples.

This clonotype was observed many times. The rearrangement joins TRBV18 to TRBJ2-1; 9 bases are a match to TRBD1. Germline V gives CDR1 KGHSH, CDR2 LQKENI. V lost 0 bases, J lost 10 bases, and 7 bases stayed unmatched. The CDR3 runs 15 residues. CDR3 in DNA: TGTGCCAGCTCACCACCGGGACAGGGATGGGAGGAGCAGTTCTTC. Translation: CASSPPGQGWEEQFF.

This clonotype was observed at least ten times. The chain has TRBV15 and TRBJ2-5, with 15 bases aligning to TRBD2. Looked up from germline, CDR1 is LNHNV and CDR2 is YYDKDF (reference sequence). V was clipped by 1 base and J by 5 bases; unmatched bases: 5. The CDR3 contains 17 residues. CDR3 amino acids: CATSRAGTSGGPETQYF. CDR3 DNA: TGTGCCACCAGCAGAGCTGGGACTAGCGGGGGGCCGGAGACCCAGTACTTC.

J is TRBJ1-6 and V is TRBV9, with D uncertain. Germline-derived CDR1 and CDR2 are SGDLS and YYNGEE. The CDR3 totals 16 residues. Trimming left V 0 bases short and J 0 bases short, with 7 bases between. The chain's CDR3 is CASSVDVSSYNSPLHF. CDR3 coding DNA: TGTGCCAGCAGCGTAGATGTAAGCTCCTATAATTCACCCCTCCACTTT.

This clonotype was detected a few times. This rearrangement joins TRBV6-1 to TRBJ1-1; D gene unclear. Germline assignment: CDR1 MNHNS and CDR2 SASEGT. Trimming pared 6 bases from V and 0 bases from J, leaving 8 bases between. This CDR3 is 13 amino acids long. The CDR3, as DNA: TGTGCCAGCAGCAGAGACATGAACACTGAAGCTTTCTTT. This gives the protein CASSRDMNTEAFF.

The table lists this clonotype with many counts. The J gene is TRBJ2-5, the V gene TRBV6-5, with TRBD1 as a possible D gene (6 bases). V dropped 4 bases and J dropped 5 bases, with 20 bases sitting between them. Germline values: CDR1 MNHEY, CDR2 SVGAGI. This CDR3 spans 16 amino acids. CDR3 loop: CASSLGTGSGSETQYF. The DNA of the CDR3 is TGTGCCAGCAGTTTGGGAACAGGGTCGGGTTCGGAGACCCAGTACTTC.

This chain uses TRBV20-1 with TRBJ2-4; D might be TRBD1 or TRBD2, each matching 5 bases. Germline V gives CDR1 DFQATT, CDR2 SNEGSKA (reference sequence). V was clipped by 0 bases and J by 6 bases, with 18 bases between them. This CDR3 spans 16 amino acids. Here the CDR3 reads CSARDGRQSWGNIQYF. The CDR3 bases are TGCAGTGCTAGAGATGGGAGACAGTCCTGGGGAAACATTCAGTACTTC.

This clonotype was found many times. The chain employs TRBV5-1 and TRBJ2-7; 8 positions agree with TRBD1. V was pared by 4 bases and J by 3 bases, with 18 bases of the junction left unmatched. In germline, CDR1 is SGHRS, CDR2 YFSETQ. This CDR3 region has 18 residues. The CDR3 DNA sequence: TGCGCCAGCAGCCCCGGACTGTATCTGACAGGGGCGAGCTACGAGCAGTACTTC. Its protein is CASSPGLYLTGASYEQYF.

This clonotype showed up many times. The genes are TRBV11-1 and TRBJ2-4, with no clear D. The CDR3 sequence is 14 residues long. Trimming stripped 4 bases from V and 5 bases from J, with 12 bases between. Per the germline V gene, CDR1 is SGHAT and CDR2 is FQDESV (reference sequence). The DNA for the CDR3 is TGTGCCAGCAGCTCCCCCCCTGGGGAAAACATTCAGTACTTC. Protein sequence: CASSSPPGENIQYF.